This T cell receptor beta chain was found in a study of radiotherapy plus CTLA-4 blockade in lung cancer. Study context: About 20% of patients responded objectively, and about 32% achieved disease control.

The germline gives CDR1 MDHEN, CDR2 SYDVKM. This CDR3 comprises 16 residues. Trimming pared 0 bases from V and 3 bases from J, leaving 13 bases between. Each patient with chemo-refractory metastatic non-small-cell lung cancer was treated with focal radiation plus CTLA-4 blockade using ipilimumab. Study-level results: Tumor-derived TCR clones expanded in blood after radiotherapy plus ipilimumab.

The repertoire was sequenced with immunoSEQ multiplex PCR; TCRdb's copy has only in-frame clones and lacks some. The repertoire has roughly 90,000 clones, 72% of them found once; the top ten carry over 12%. As concerns this clone: Its antigen is unidentified.

This specimen consisted of peripheral blood, obtained from a patient treated with radiotherapy plus ipilimumab. The TCR sequence derives from a human donor with non-small cell lung cancer that progressed on radiotherapy plus ipilimumab. The J gene is TRBJ2-3, the V gene TRBV28; D is tentatively TRBD1 or TRBD2 (5 bases each). CDR3 sequence: CASSLWGRARTDTQYF. CDR3 bases: TGTGCCAGCAGTTTATGGGGGCGGGCCCGGACAGATACGCAGTATTTT.